The T cell receptor beta chain described here comes from a study of T cells after posttransplantation cyclophosphamide. Study-wide results and limits: After PTCy, TRB diversity resembled that of CNI/methotrexate controls.

This clone was observed many times. The antigen remains unidentified. The method was immunoSEQ multiplex PCR; TCRdb's version includes in-frame clones alone and lacks a portion of them. The sample yields about 3,100 clones, without any singletons. This CDR3 comprises 16 residues. V trimming: 5 bases; J trimming: 6 bases; junction bases outside the gene matches: 9. Looked up from germline, CDR1 is SEHNR and CDR2 is FQNEAQ (reference sequence). A marrow graft followed busulfan-fludarabine conditioning, with cyclophosphamide on days +3 and +4. This sequence was found in a female patient in her 40s who received an allogeneic stem cell transplant from a related donor, was CMV-positive, and had no GVHD. Some of the T cells may derive from the graft donor. The V gene is TRBV7-9, the J gene TRBJ2-3, with TRBD2 matching over 12 bases. Sequencing used PBMCs, obtained 84 days after allogeneic stem cell transplant with posttransplant cyclophosphamide. The CDR3 reads CASSPGLAGMRDTQYF. CDR3 coding DNA: TGTGCCAGCAGCCCCGGACTAGCGGGAATGCGCGATACGCAGTATTTT.